One and the same sample provided the 13 T cell receptor beta chains below, sequenced in a study of blood T cell repertoires in COVID-19. Some clones are missing from TCRdb's copy, which holds only in-frame ones; the method was immunoSEQ multiplex PCR. The sample lists some 400,000 clones, approximately 89% occurring once. Sequenced input: PBMCs or T cells enriched from blood (not recorded which). Receptor source: a woman between 35 and 50 years old who had been exposed to COVID-19.

This clone was seen more than once but under ten times. The rearrangement links TRBV30 to TRBJ1-1; 8 nucleotides align to TRBD1. The CDR3 contains 14 residues. After removal of 3 bases from V and 5 bases from J, the junction contained 8 bases not matched to a gene. The V gene's germline CDR1 is GTSNPN and CDR2 SVGIG (reference sequence). CDR3: CAWSPDRGRTEAFF. CDR3 DNA: TGTGCCTGGAGCCCTGACAGGGGAAGAACTGAAGCTTTCTTT. Looking up the rest from reference TRBV30 and TRBJ1-1 gives the full variable domain: SQTIHQWPATLVQPVGSPLSLECTVEGTSNPNLYWYRQAAGRGLQLLFYSVGIGQISSEVPQNLSASRPQDRQFILSSKKLLLSDSGFYLCAWSPDRGRTEAFFGQGTRLTVV.

This chain joins TRBV19 and TRBJ1-5; D unclear. V shed 3 bases and J shed 6 bases, with 3 bases lying between them. CDR3 length equals 11 residues. The V gene's germline CDR1 is LNHDA and CDR2 SQIVND (reference sequence). The CDR3 region is CASSIGQPQHF. CDR3 coding DNA: TGTGCCAGTAGTATCGGTCAGCCCCAGCATTTT. Based on the CDR3 plus reference TRBV19 and TRBJ1-5, the full variable domain is DGGITQSPKYLFRKEGQNVTLSCEQNLNHDAMYWYRQDPGQGLRLIYYSQIVNDFQKGDIAEGYSVSREKKESFPLTVTSAQKNPTAFYLCASSIGQPQHFGDGTRLSIL.

J is TRBJ2-7 and V is TRBV5-1, with 7 bases fitting TRBD1. The length of the CDR3 is 15 residues. CDR1 and CDR2 from the germline V gene are SGHRS and YFSETQ. V gave up 4 bases and J gave up 5 bases; unmatched junction bases: 12. The CDR3: CASSLPLGQDHEQYF. CDR3 nucleotide sequence: TGCGCCAGCAGCCTCCCCCTCGGACAGGACCACGAGCAGTACTTC.

The rearrangement uses TRBV19 and TRBJ1-2; 8 bases are shared with TRBD1. Germline assignment: CDR1 LNHDA and CDR2 SQIVND (reference sequence). The junction had 9 bases not matched to a gene; V was cut back by 3 bases and J by 3 bases. CDR3 length equals 16 residues. The CDR3 region is CASSIPGQALHYGYTF. The CDR3 DNA sequence: TGTGCCAGTAGTATTCCGGGACAGGCCCTCCACTATGGCTACACCTTC.

The chain couples TRBV7-8 to TRBJ2-7; 10 bases are shared with TRBD2. The CDR3 totals 15 residues. J was trimmed by 3 bases and V by 3 bases; bases with no gene match: 5. CDR1 and CDR2 from the germline V gene are SGHVS and FQNEAQ. In nucleotides, the CDR3 is TGTGCCAGCAGCTTTGCCGGGACTAGCGACTACGAGCAGTACTTC. Translation gives CASSFAGTSDYEQYF.

The J gene is TRBJ2-3, the V gene TRBV29-1, with TRBD1 identical over 8 bases. The CDR3 spans 12 residues. The V gene's germline CDR1 is SQVTM and CDR2 ANQGSEA. V lost 6 bases and J lost 4; bases outside the gene matches: 3. The DNA for the CDR3 is TGCAGCGTCGGCAGGGGGCCAGATACGCAGTATTTT. It yields the protein CSVGRGPDTQYF.

The chain has TRBV5-4 and TRBJ1-1, with D possibly TRBD1 on 5 matching bases. V gave up 4 bases and J gave up 8 bases, with 18 bases separating them. The CDR3 runs 14 residues. Germline V gene lookup returns CDR1 SGHNT and CDR2 YYREEE (reference sequence). The CDR3 here is CASSPPGREGEAFF. CDR3 sequence (DNA): TGTGCCAGCAGCCCACCGGGCAGGGAGGGGGAAGCTTTCTTT. The whole variable domain, filled in from reference TRBV5-4 and TRBJ1-1, reads ETGVTQSPTHLIKTRGQQVTLRCSSQSGHNTVSWYQQALGQGPQFIFQYYREEENGRGNFPPRFSGLQFPNYSSELNVNALELDDSALYLCASSPPGREGEAFFGQGTRLTVV.

This sequence joins TRBV27 and TRBJ1-6, with 7 bases identical to TRBD1. CDR3 length equals 15 residues. V was pared by 8 bases and J by 2 bases, with 6 bases of the junction left unmatched. Germline V CDR1 and CDR2: MNHEY, SMNVEV (reference sequence). The CDR3 region is CASQTGATYNSPLHF. CDR3 DNA: TGTGCCAGCCAAACAGGGGCGACCTATAATTCACCCCTCCACTTT.

The chain has TRBV19 and TRBJ1-2; D call uncertain. This CDR3 region has 13 residues. Germline V gene data show CDR1 as LNHDA and CDR2 as SQIVND (reference sequence). V lost 3 bases and J lost 3, with 8 bases in between. In DNA form, the CDR3 reads TGTGCCAGTAGTATGGGCCAATACTATGGCTACACCTTC. Translated: CASSMGQYYGYTF. Full variable domain (missing parts from reference TRBV19 and TRBJ1-2): DGGITQSPKYLFRKEGQNVTLSCEQNLNHDAMYWYRQDPGQGLRLIYYSQIVNDFQKGDIAEGYSVSREKKESFPLTVTSAQKNPTAFYLCASSMGQYYGYTFGSGTRLTVV.

This clone was counted a few times. V gene TRBV6-5 combines with J gene TRBJ2-2; D call uncertain. The CDR3 is 15 residues long. CDR1 is MNHEY, CDR2 SVGAGI, per germline. V was trimmed by 2 bases and J by 4 bases, leaving 11 bases between them. The CDR3 here is CASSYALATTGELFF. The CDR3 DNA reads TGTGCCAGCAGTTACGCATTAGCCACCACCGGGGAGCTGTTTTTT.

The chain is built from TRBV7-9 and TRBJ2-2; 13 bases are a match to TRBD2. CDR1 SEHNR and CDR2 FQNEAQ come from the germline V gene (reference sequence). V shed 8 bases and J 6 bases; nucleotides not matched to a gene: 0. The CDR3 runs 13 residues. The DNA of the CDR3 is TGTGCCAGCGGACTAGCGGGAGCCGGGGAGCTGTTTTTT. This translates into CASGLAGAGELFF.

The chain combines TRBV6-2 or TRBV6-3 with TRBJ2-7; weak D call: TRBD2 (6 bases). With 6 bases removed from V and 0 bases from J, the gap between germline ends came to 12 bases. Per germline, CDR1 MNHEY and CDR2 SVGEGT. This CDR3 has 14 amino acids. The CDR3 sequence: CASSWDGSSYEQYF. The CDR3, as DNA: TGTGCCAGCAGCTGGGACGGGAGCTCCTACGAGCAGTACTTC.

For the CDR3, the DNA is TGTGCCAGCACAGGTACCCGGGGTACCGGGGAGCTGTTTTTT. Translation gives CASTGTRGTGELFF. V usage is TRBV6-5 and J usage is TRBJ2-2; TRBD2 might be the D (5 bases). This CDR3 is 14 amino acids long. Germline-derived CDR1 and CDR2 are MNHEY and SVGAGI. The ends were cut back, 7 bases at V and 5 bases at J, with 14 bases in the middle.